Detailed here is one T cell receptor beta chain. The target of this receptor is not known. Base qualities are not recorded, but no much larger clone differs from it by a single base. Ophthalmopathy patients had moderately to severely active disease, Clinical Activity Score of at least 3, NOSPECS grade of at least 4, and duration under 3 months. Patients with uncontrolled infections, other autoimmune diseases, pregnancy or lactation were excluded. Clinical symptoms, serum thyroxine and TRAb, thyroid ultrasound, and orbital computed tomography formed the basis for the diagnoses. PBMCs were isolated from 7.5 to 10 ml of fresh peripheral blood by Ficoll-Paque density gradient centrifugation. Total RNA was extracted using Trizol reagent, and RNA quality was assessed on an Agilent 2100 Bioanalyzer. This specimen comes from a study of T cells in Graves' hyperthyroidism and ophthalmopathy (dated by TCRdb to about 2019). At the level of the whole study: Peripheral blood was collected at initial diagnosis, before any treatment. To identify distinguishing TCR V-J signatures, a discovery cohort of 95 to 100 patients was used, comprising some 45 with Graves' ophthalmopathy and approximately 58 with stable Graves' hyperthyroidism. Whether ophthalmopathy could be predicted prospectively was tested in an independent validation cohort made up of roughly 20 hyperthyroidism patients plus 17 patients who later progressed to ophthalmopathy. For training and testing, the roughly 93 patients in the discovery cohort were randomly divided in a 7:3 ratio. In addition, the study compared T-cell repertoires in thyroid tissue and in blood from about six Graves' hyperthyroidism patients. After blood sampling, hyperthyroidism patients were treated with methimazole at a starting dose of 30 mg daily, and ophthalmopathy patients were treated with high-dose intravenous methylprednisolone. The paper describes TCR Vbeta CDR3 sequencing of 140 or so peripheral blood samples, made up of 43 ophthalmopathy patients, 70 to 75 hyperthyroidism patients and around 17 progressor patients. Beyond this particular receptor, the publication reports: Most expanded thyroid clonotypes (frequency above 0.001) were also detected in blood, suggesting blood repertoires may reflect thyroid immune responses. During validation, the model predicted progression to ophthalmopathy a median of roughly 7.1 months ahead of onset, with around 71% sensitivity and about 72% specificity. No statistical method was used to set the sample size in advance, and investigators knew the group allocation. Ophthalmopathy was separated from stable hyperthyroidism by a 13 V-J signature model, with approximately 90% sensitivity and about 81% specificity obtained in cross-validation and 80%/75% obtained in testing.

Amplification of TCR beta CDR3 regions was carried out from RNA transcripts. The first round of RT-PCR for the TCR CDR3 was performed with the HTBI primer set and the Qiagen OneStep RT-PCR kit. Libraries were constructed in a second round of multiplex PCR, after which size selection and purification were performed. Paired-end sequencing of the libraries was performed with 100 bp reads on an Illumina HiSeq2000. In the source study's methods: Raw data were processed with SOAPnuke, discarding reads with adapters, uncalled bases, mean Phred below 15, or no exact constant-primer or identifier match. High-quality paired reads were merged using COPE v1.2.5, and each unique nucleotide sequence was defined as a clonotype. MiTCR v1.1 was used to align clonotypes to the IMGT TRBV, TRBD and TRBJ reference segments. Only V-J combinations with frequency above 0.0001, covering 99.2% of repertoires, were analysed. A TCS score was defined as the ratio between F50 (clonal expansion) and ExV (chaos), using BLOSUM62-based TCRdist between CDR3 peptides within each V-J. Welch's t-statistics and random forest reduced several hundred V-J features to 10 to 15, which were used in a naive Bayes classifier (R e1071). Clones were called with MiXCR by TCRdb after fastp trimmed the public reads at Q25, and only in-frame beta chains were retained. For every CDR3 protein sequence, its rows merge into one entry that carries the most common genes and DNA. The V and J calls were determined by TCRdb, not by the authors. Present in this sample are 600,000 or so distinct CDR3 sequences, roughly 14% of which were seen just once. The biggest ten clones account for roughly an eighth of the sample.

The CDR1 and CDR2 encoded by the germline V gene are SGDLS and YYNGEE. The CDR3 spans 13 residues, from the cysteine through the phenylalanine. The kept DNA is CDR3 alone, 39 bases in frame from the first base. V drops 0 bases and J drops 3 bases, leaving 6 bases in between. This clonotype was sampled from a woman aged 45-59 years with Graves' ophthalmopathy. Specimen: blood. Recombination joined TRBV9 with TRBJ2-5, with the D gene not confidently named. CDR3 reads: CASSVGSEETQYF. The DNA sequence is TGTGCCAGCAGCGTAGGTTCAGAAGAGACCCAGTACTTC.